The 5 T cell receptor beta chains reported below all come from one sample, sequenced in a study of cytomegalovirus exposure and HLA in healthy donors (dated by TCRdb to about 2017). Libraries were built with the immunoSEQ multiplex PCR assay. For the multiplex PCR, a mixture combining 60 forward primers for TCR Vbeta segments and 13 reverse primers for TCR Jbeta segments was used. In its TCRdb copy, this immuneACCESS table keeps in-frame sequences only and misses some clones. Where compared with another copy, unresolved V genes explain less than half of these, and the others have no known cause. This sample gives 100,000 to 150,000 clones in total; roughly 74% of them show up just once. Clones ranked in the top ten supply less than 7% of the sample. Material for sequencing was PBMCs. The receptors derive from a woman aged 45-65 years in good health and CMV-seropositive.

V usage is TRBV5-1 and J usage is TRBJ2-3; 9 positions agree with TRBD2. The CDR3 sequence is 15 residues long. Germline trimming cut 2 bases from V and 4 bases from J; bases unmatched to any gene: 5. Looked up from germline, CDR1 is SGHRS and CDR2 is YFSETQ. In DNA form, the CDR3 reads TGCGCCAGCAGCTTAGCGGGACTAGCCCCAGATACGCAGTATTTT. Its translation is CASSLAGLAPDTQYF.

The J gene is TRBJ2-7, the V gene TRBV5-6; TRBD2 matches at 9 bases. The CDR3 length is 14 residues. The germline gives CDR1 SGHDT, CDR2 YYEEEE. With 5 bases clipped from V and 5 bases from J, the junction kept 8 bases outside the gene matches. DNA of the CDR3: TGTGCCAGCAGTCCAAGCGGGGGGATCGACGAGCAGTACTTC. Translating gives CASSPSGGIDEQYF.

The V gene is TRBV6-5, the J gene TRBJ2-7; 9 bases are a match to TRBD2. V was pared by 1 base and J by 5 bases, with 3 bases of the junction left unmatched. There are 14 residues in the CDR3. Germline V gene data show CDR1 as MNHEY and CDR2 as SVGAGI. CDR3: CASSYFGGGDEQYF. In DNA, the CDR3 is TGTGCCAGCAGTTACTTTGGCGGGGGGGACGAGCAGTACTTC.

CDR3 protein: CASSRQGTYNEQFF. The CDR3, as DNA: TGTGCCAGCAGCCGACAGGGAACCTACAATGAGCAGTTCTTC. The J gene is TRBJ2-1, the V gene TRBV5-4; 7 nucleotides match TRBD1. V dropped 4 bases and J dropped 2; count of bases not matched to a gene: 3. The V gene's germline CDR1 is SGHNT and CDR2 YYREEE (reference sequence). The CDR3 consists of 14 residues.

The chain joins TRBV19 to TRBJ1-1; D is uncertain. Germline V gene sequence: CDR1 LNHDA, CDR2 SQIVND (reference sequence). With 3 bases removed from V and 6 bases from J, the gap between germline ends came to 8 bases. This CDR3 is 12 amino acids long. CDR3 region: CASSMLDAEAFF. The CDR3 DNA follows: TGTGCCAGTAGTATGCTAGACGCTGAAGCTTTCTTT.